Listed below are T cell receptor beta chains from one sample, sequenced in a study of blood T cell repertoires in COVID-19. Sequencing used immunoSEQ multiplex PCR; TCRdb keeps in-frame clones, though not all of them. The sample shows under 200,000 clones, about four fifths of them seen only once. The sample taken for sequencing was peripheral blood. These TCRs come from a man aged 65 to 79 with active or convalescent COVID-19. The CDR3 runs from the conserved cysteine through the conserved F or W. The order of the fields is CDR3 length, clone size, V gene, D gene, J gene, CDR3 protein, CDR3 DNA. A D gene is named only where the DNA matches it firmly. The size of a clone is reported for some rows only, either as once, few or many, or as a class for expanded clones.

CDR3 length: 16
clone size: NA
V gene: TRBV13
D gene: NA
J gene: TRBJ2-3
CDR3 protein: CASSSGAGSSTDTQYF
CDR3 DNA: TGTGCCAGCAGCTCTGGGGCAGGCTCTAGCACAGATACGCAGTATTTT

CDR3 length: 18
clone size: NA
V gene: TRBV5-4
D gene: TRBD1
J gene: TRBJ1-2
CDR3 protein: CASSFVPHGGQGGYGYTF
CDR3 DNA: TGTGCCAGCAGCTTTGTGCCCCACGGAGGACAGGGGGGCTATGGCTACACCTTC

CDR3 length: 17
clone size: NA
V gene: TRBV18
D gene: TRBD1
J gene: TRBJ1-3
CDR3 protein: CASSPLGQGGSGNTIYF
CDR3 DNA: TGTGCCAGCTCACCACTGGGACAGGGAGGATCTGGAAACACCATATATTTT

CDR3 length: 16
clone size: NA
V gene: TRBV6-5
D gene: NA
J gene: TRBJ1-4
CDR3 protein: CASSSRRGAKREKLFF
CDR3 DNA: TGTGCCAGCAGTTCGCGCCGGGGGGCAAAAAGGGAAAAACTGTTTTTT

CDR3 length: 15
clone size: few
V gene: TRBV10-2
D gene: NA
J gene: TRBJ1-2
CDR3 protein: CASSESARVGYGYTF
CDR3 DNA: TGCGCCAGCAGTGAGTCAGCCAGGGTGGGGTATGGCTACACCTTC

CDR3 length: 13
clone size: NA
V gene: TRBV5-6
D gene: TRBD2
J gene: TRBJ2-7
CDR3 protein: CASSFFSGREQYF
CDR3 DNA: TGTGCCAGCAGCTTCTTTAGCGGGAGGGAGCAGTACTTC

CDR3 length: 14
clone size: few
V gene: TRBV29-1
D gene: NA
J gene: TRBJ1-5
CDR3 protein: CSVGEGNDNQPQHF
CDR3 DNA: TGCAGCGTTGGGGAGGGGAATGACAATCAGCCCCAGCATTTT

CDR3 length: 13
clone size: NA
V gene: TRBV10-3
D gene: NA
J gene: TRBJ2-5
CDR3 protein: CAISSSLMETQYF
CDR3 DNA: TGTGCCATCAGTTCTAGCCTGATGGAGACCCAGTACTTC

CDR3 length: 17
clone size: NA
V gene: TRBV5-1
D gene: TRBD1
J gene: TRBJ2-5
CDR3 protein: CASSSLPGTGGAETQYF
CDR3 DNA: TGCGCCAGCAGCTCCCTCCCCGGGACAGGGGGCGCGGAGACCCAGTACTTC

CDR3 length: 12
clone size: few
V gene: TRBV29-1
D gene: TRBD1
J gene: TRBJ2-1
CDR3 protein: CSVGQGANEQFF
CDR3 DNA: TGCAGCGTTGGGCAGGGGGCAAATGAGCAGTTCTTC

CDR3 length: 16
clone size: NA
V gene: TRBV28
D gene: TRBD1
J gene: TRBJ1-6
CDR3 protein: CASSEGAGLLNSPLHF
CDR3 DNA: TGTGCCAGCAGTGAGGGGGCAGGGCTCCTTAATTCACCCCTCCACTTT

CDR3 length: 15
clone size: NA
V gene: TRBV10-1
D gene: NA
J gene: TRBJ2-3
CDR3 protein: CASSQNLARTDTQYF
CDR3 DNA: TGCGCCAGCAGCCAGAACCTTGCCCGCACAGATACGCAGTATTTT

CDR3 length: 14
clone size: NA
V gene: TRBV7-9
D gene: NA
J gene: TRBJ1-5
CDR3 protein: CASSRTFDNQPQHF
CDR3 DNA: TGTGCCAGCAGCCGGACATTCGACAATCAGCCCCAGCATTTT

CDR3 length: 13
clone size: NA
V gene: TRBV7-9
D gene: NA
J gene: TRBJ2-7
CDR3 protein: CASEGESSYEQYF
CDR3 DNA: TGTGCCAGCGAGGGGGAAAGCTCCTACGAGCAGTACTTC

CDR3 length: 13
clone size: once
V gene: TRBV19
D gene: NA
J gene: TRBJ2-7
CDR3 protein: CASSLNRQSEQYF
CDR3 DNA: TGTGCCAGTAGTCTAAACCGACAGAGCGAGCAGTACTTC

CDR3 length: 14
clone size: NA
V gene: TRBV15
D gene: TRBD1
J gene: TRBJ2-7
CDR3 protein: CATSPDRGQRRQYF
CDR3 DNA: TGTGCCACCAGCCCTGACAGGGGGCAAAGGAGGCAGTACTTC

CDR3 length: 14
clone size: NA
V gene: TRBV3-1/TRBV3-2
D gene: NA
J gene: TRBJ2-1
CDR3 protein: CASSQLQANNEQFF
CDR3 DNA: TGTGCCAGCAGCCAGCTACAGGCTAACAATGAGCAGTTCTTC

CDR3 length: 14
clone size: NA
V gene: TRBV9
D gene: NA
J gene: TRBJ2-3
CDR3 protein: CASSGRVLTDTQYF
CDR3 DNA: TGTGCCAGCAGCGGTCGGGTTCTCACAGATACGCAGTATTTT

CDR3 length: 15
clone size: NA
V gene: TRBV14
D gene: TRBD2
J gene: TRBJ2-1
CDR3 protein: CASRSTSGGSNEQFF
CDR3 DNA: TGTGCCAGCAGGTCTACTAGCGGGGGGTCGAATGAGCAGTTCTTC

CDR3 length: 12
clone size: NA
V gene: TRBV18
D gene: NA
J gene: TRBJ1-2
CDR3 protein: CASSPRRYGYTF
CDR3 DNA: TGTGCCAGCTCACCACGTCGTTATGGCTACACCTTC